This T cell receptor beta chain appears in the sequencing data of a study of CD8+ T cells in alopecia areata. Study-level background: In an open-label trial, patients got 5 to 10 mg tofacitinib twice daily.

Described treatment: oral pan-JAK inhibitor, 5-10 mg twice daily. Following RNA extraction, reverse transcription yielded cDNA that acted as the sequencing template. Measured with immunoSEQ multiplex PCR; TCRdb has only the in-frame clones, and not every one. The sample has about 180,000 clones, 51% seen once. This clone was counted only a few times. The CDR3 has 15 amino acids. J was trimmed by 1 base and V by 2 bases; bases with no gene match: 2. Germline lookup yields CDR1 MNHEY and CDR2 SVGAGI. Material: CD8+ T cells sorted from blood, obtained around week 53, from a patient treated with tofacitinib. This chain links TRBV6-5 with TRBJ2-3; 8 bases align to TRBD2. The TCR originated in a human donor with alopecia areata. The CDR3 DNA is TGTGCCAGCAGTTACCAACTAGCGGGCACAGATACGCAGTATTTT. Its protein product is CASSYQLAGTDTQYF.